The 17 T cell receptor beta chains listed next were all sequenced from one sample in a study of Ad26.COV2.S vaccination and SARS-CoV-2 variants. Data came from immunoSEQ multiplex PCR; TCRdb stores just in-frame clones and leaves some out. The table lists about 400,000 clones, roughly nine tenths of them singletons, with 3.5% in the top ten. This sample's treatment: approximately 18 received Ad26.COV2.S at low or high dose, single or two shots; several received placebo; per-sample allocation not given. The samples date from day 63 after the first vaccine or placebo injection. This sample comprised peripheral blood, obtained in a trial of Ad26.COV2.S vaccine versus placebo. These receptors were collected from a person aged 18-65 years who received the Ad26.COV2.S COVID-19 vaccine or a placebo.

J is TRBJ1-3 and V is TRBV6-5; no clear D gene. CDR3 length: 13 amino acids. Between the trimmed V and J ends, which lost 4 bases and 4 bases, there was a span of 8 bases. Germline CDR1 MNHEY, CDR2 SVGAGI. CDR3 sequence: CASSSQVGNTIYF. The CDR3 bases are TGTGCCAGCAGTTCGCAGGTGGGAAACACCATATATTTT.

This rearrangement joins TRBV6-2 or TRBV6-3 to TRBJ2-7; 8 positions agree with TRBD1. With V trimmed by 0 bases and J by 4 bases, 5 bases remained unmatched. Germline V gene sequence: CDR1 MNHEY, CDR2 SVGEGT. The CDR3 is made up of 15 amino acids. The CDR3 DNA reads TGTGCCAGCAGTTACTCCGACAGGGGACATTACGAGCAGTACTTC. It translates to CASSYSDRGHYEQYF.

J is TRBJ1-2 and V is TRBV7-8; 10 bases match TRBD1. From germline, CDR1 is SGHVS and CDR2 FQNEAQ. This CDR3 comprises 15 residues. Trimming took 5 bases from V and 7 from J; bases not matched to a gene: 10. Written as DNA, the CDR3 is TGTGCCAGCAGCCGGGACAGGGGAATGTTGGGTGGCTACACCTTC. Protein sequence: CASSRDRGMLGGYTF. Using reference TRBV7-8 and TRBJ1-2 for the parts outside the CDR3, the full variable domain is GAGVSQSPRYKVAKRGQDVALRCDPISGHVSLFWYQQALGQGPEFLTYFQNEAQLDKSGLPSDRFFAERPEGSVSTLKIQRTQQEDSAVYLCASSRDRGMLGGYTFGSGTRLTVV.

The chain recombines TRBV4-1 with TRBJ1-1; D possibly corresponds to TRBD1 (5 bases). Germline values: CDR1 MGHRA, CDR2 YSYEKL. The CDR3 sequence is 16 residues long. Deletions cut 0 bases from V and 0 bases from J, with 11 bases between. CDR3 in DNA: TGCGCCAGCAGCCAAGACCCGGGGGGATTGAACACTGAAGCTTTCTTT. Its translation: CASSQDPGGLNTEAFF.

The chain links TRBV9 to TRBJ2-2; D may be TRBD1 (6 bases). The CDR3 extends over 16 amino acids. V was trimmed by 3 bases and J by 4 bases, leaving 16 bases between them. Germline V gives CDR1 SGDLS, CDR2 YYNGEE. CDR3: CASSAQGSRITGELFF. CDR3 in DNA: TGTGCCAGCAGCGCCCAGGGGTCCCGAATCACCGGGGAGCTGTTTTTT.

This clone was seen only a few times. V and J are TRBV4-2 and TRBJ2-3; 10 bases are shared with TRBD1. Germline V gene sequence: CDR1 LGHNA, CDR2 YNFKEQ. J gave up 4 bases and V 1 base, and 2 bases lay outside the gene matches. The length of the CDR3 is 15 residues. For the CDR3, the DNA is TGTGCCAGCAGCCAAGGGGGGACAGGGGCAGATACGCAGTATTTT. It specifies CASSQGGTGADTQYF.

The chain uses TRBV4-1 and TRBJ2-1; D possibly uses TRBD1 or TRBD2 (6 bases each). There are 16 residues in the CDR3. Germline CDR1 MGHRA, CDR2 YSYEKL. Deletions cut 4 bases from V and 0 bases from J, with 13 bases between. The CDR3 region is CASSLLGGLSYNEQFF. The CDR3 bases are TGCGCCAGCAGCCTCCTCGGGGGCCTCTCCTACAATGAGCAGTTCTTC.

This chain links TRBV19 with TRBJ2-7; unclear D gene. Trimming removed 6 bases from V and 0 bases from J, with 18 bases in between. CDR1 is LNHDA, CDR2 SQIVND, per germline (reference sequence). This CDR3 spans 16 amino acids. The CDR3 region is CASSPPNTRASYEQYF. CDR3 DNA sequence: TGTGCCAGTAGCCCACCCAACACTCGCGCCTCCTACGAGCAGTACTTC.

The genes are TRBV5-1 and TRBJ1-4; 7 positions match TRBD1. Germline V gives CDR1 SGHRS, CDR2 YFSETQ. CDR3 length: 14 amino acids. The J segment lost 4 bases and the V segment lost 4 bases, leaving 4 bases of the junction unmatched. This chain's CDR3 is CASSARQGNEKLFF. CDR3 DNA: TGCGCCAGCAGCGCTAGACAGGGTAATGAAAAACTGTTTTTT.

V is TRBV10-3 and J is TRBJ2-7; D possibly corresponds to TRBD2 (6 bases). This CDR3 has 13 residues. Germline values: CDR1 ENHRY, CDR2 SYGVKD. V was shortened by 8 bases and J by 1 base, with 12 bases between the two germline ends. This CDR3 is CAIAGTSSYEQYF. CDR3 in DNA: TGTGCCATCGCCGGGACTTCATCCTACGAGCAGTACTTC.

The V call is TRBV24-1, the J call TRBJ1-1; D not resolved. Germline loops: CDR1 KGHDR, CDR2 SFDVKD. V lost 5 bases, J lost 1 base, and 10 bases lay in between. CDR3 size: 14 residues. This CDR3 reads CATSALLKNTEAFF. The DNA of the CDR3 is TGTGCCACCAGTGCCCTATTAAAGAACACTGAAGCTTTCTTT.

This chain uses TRBV6-4 with TRBJ2-3; maybe TRBD2 (6 bases). The V gene's germline CDR1 is MRHNA and CDR2 SNTAGT. The CDR3 sequence is 15 residues long. Trimming took off 0 bases at V and 1 base at J, with 8 bases between the two ends. Here the CDR3 reads CASSDSASGTDTQYF. The CDR3 bases are TGTGCCAGCAGTGACTCGGCTAGCGGCACAGATACGCAGTATTTT.

The chain uses TRBV12-3 or TRBV12-4 and TRBJ1-4; no clear D gene. This CDR3 has 13 residues. Trimming cost V 6 bases and J 4 bases, with 9 bases left between them. The CDR3 sequence is CASRPAGNEKLFF. CDR3 nucleotides: TGTGCCAGCAGGCCAGCTGGTAATGAAAAACTGTTTTTT.

The chain has TRBV5-6 and TRBJ2-7; weak D call: TRBD1 (6 bases). This CDR3 spans 13 amino acids. The germline CDR1 and CDR2 sequences are SGHDT and YYEEEE. The V end lost 4 bases, the J end lost 2 bases, and 10 bases lay between the germline ends. In DNA form, the CDR3 reads TGTGCCAGCAGCCATGACAGGACCTACGAGCAGTACTTC. It is translated as CASSHDRTYEQYF. Full variable domain (missing parts from reference TRBV5-6 and TRBJ2-7): DAGVTQSPTHLIKTRGQQVTLRCSPKSGHDTVSWYQQALGQGPQFIFQYYEEEERQRGNFPDRFSGHQFPNYSSELNVNALLLGDSALYLCASSHDRTYEQYFGPGTRLTVT.

This chain links TRBV18 with TRBJ2-3; perhaps TRBD2 as D (5 bases). This CDR3 has 12 residues. Trimming stripped 5 bases from V and 10 bases from J, with 13 bases between. CDR1 and CDR2 (germline): KGHSH, LQKENI. This CDR3 is CASSVLGDAQYF. The CDR3 bases are TGTGCCAGCTCAGTACTCGGGGATGCGCAGTATTTT.

The gene calls are TRBV6-6 and TRBJ1-2, with 12 nucleotides matching TRBD1. Trimming at V came to 1 base and at J to 7 bases, leaving 4 bases not matched to a gene. Germline V gene sequence: CDR1 MNHNY, CDR2 SVGAGI (reference sequence). The CDR3 has 15 amino acids. The chain's CDR3 is CASSYFGTGGSGYTF. CDR3 DNA sequence: TGTGCCAGCAGTTACTTCGGGACAGGGGGCAGTGGCTACACCTTC.

Only a few counts were recorded for this clone. The rearrangement uses TRBV10-3 and TRBJ1-2; 7 bases are shared with TRBD1. Per the germline V gene, CDR1 is ENHRY and CDR2 is SYGVKD. The V gene end was trimmed by 1 base and the J gene end by 5 bases; junction bases not matched to a gene: 10. The CDR3 covers 16 residues. The CDR3 is CAISEFNRGKKYGYTF. The CDR3 DNA sequence: TGTGCCATCAGTGAGTTTAACAGGGGAAAGAAGTATGGCTACACCTTC.